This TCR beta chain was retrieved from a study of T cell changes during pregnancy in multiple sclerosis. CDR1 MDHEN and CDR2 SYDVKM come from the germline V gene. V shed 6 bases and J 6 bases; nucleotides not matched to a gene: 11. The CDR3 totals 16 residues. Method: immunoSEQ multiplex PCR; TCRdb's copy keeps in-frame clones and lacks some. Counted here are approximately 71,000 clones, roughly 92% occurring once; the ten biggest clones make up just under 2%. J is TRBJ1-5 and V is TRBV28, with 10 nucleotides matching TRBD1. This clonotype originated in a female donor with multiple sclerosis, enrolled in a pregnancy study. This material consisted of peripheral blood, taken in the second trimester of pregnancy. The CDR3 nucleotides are TGTGCCAGCAGGGGGACAGGGGTGAGTCAGAGTCAGCCCCAGCATTTT. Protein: CASRGTGVSQSQPQHF.